This T cell receptor (beta chain) was captured in a study of early stage breast cancer tumors. Across the whole study: Most invasive tumors, about 70% of the 16, were ER+/PR+/HER2-. General study points: Most shared enriched TCRB sequences were commonly generated ones. Compared with adjacent normal breast, tumors showed about 2.4-fold denser, more clonal T cells.

Concerning this clone: The antigen remains undetermined.

Clones were read by immunoSEQ multiplex PCR, and TCRdb kept only the in-frame ones, dropping some. Altogether some 48,000 clones are present, around 83% being singletons, with the ten largest covering approximately 1.5%. Trimming took off 0 bases at V and 4 bases at J, with 12 bases between the two ends. This CDR3 has 15 residues. CDR1 is LGHNA, CDR2 YNFKEQ, per germline. The rearrangement uses TRBV4-2 and TRBJ1-2; D gene unclear. What was sequenced was blood. The TCR sequence derives from a person between 45 and 65 years old with breast cancer. In nucleotides, the CDR3 is TGTGCCAGCAGCCAAGAAGTCGGCAGGAGCTATGGCTACACCTTC. Its translation is CASSQEVGRSYGYTF.